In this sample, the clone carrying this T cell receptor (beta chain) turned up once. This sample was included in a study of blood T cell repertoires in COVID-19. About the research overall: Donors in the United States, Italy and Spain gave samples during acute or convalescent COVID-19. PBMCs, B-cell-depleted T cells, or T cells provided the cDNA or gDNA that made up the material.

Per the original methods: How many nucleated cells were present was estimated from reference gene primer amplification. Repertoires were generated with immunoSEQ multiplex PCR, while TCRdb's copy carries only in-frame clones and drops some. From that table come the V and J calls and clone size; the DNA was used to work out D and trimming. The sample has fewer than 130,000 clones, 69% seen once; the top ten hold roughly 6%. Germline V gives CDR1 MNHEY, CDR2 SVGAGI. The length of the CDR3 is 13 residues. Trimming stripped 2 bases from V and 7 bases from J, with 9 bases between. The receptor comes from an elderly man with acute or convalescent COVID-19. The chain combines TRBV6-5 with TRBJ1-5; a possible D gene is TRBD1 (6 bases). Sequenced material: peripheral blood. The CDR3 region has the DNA TGTGCCAGCAGTTACGGACAGACGCAGCCCCAGCATTTT. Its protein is CASSYGQTQPQHF.